The clone carrying this T cell receptor (beta chain) was detected ten times or more. The library targeted TCRbeta and was prepared with unique molecular identifiers. TCRdb reanalysed the PCR reads using MiXCR and keeps one entry per CDR3 protein. Here the sample spans some 550,000 distinct CDR3 sequences, under 25% being singletons. CDR1 is SGHAT and CDR2 is FQNNGV in the germline V gene. V trimming: 5 bases; J trimming: 0 bases; junction bases outside the gene matches: 4. The CDR3 length is 16 residues. The data were taken from a study of T-cell reconstitution after alpha-beta-depleted transplantation in children.

The chain recombines TRBV11-2 with TRBJ2-1, with 10 bases lining up with TRBD2. The sequenced sample was PBMCs, mostly from graft donor cells, obtained 360 days after TCRalphabeta/CD19-depleted stem cell transplant. The TCR originated in a boy in the first two years of life who had a stem cell transplant for acute myeloid leukemia, so the T cells may come from the graft donor. The CDR3 bases are TGTGCCAGCAGCCCACTAGCGGGGCTCTCCTACAATGAGCAGTTCTTC. Residues: CASSPLAGLSYNEQFF.